Below are 24 T cell receptor beta chains sequenced from a single sample in a study of T-cell reconstitution after alpha-beta-depleted transplantation in children. Unique molecular identifiers were incorporated during preparation of the TCRbeta library. MiXCR, applied by TCRdb to the PCR reads, yields one record per CDR3 protein. The repertoire includes approximately 500,000 distinct CDR3 sequences, roughly a tenth of them detected once, and around 2% sits in the top ten. The starting material was PBMCs, obtained before TCRalphabeta/CD19-depleted stem cell transplant. These receptors originate from a child aged 2 to 15 with inherited bone marrow failure, due to receive a stem cell transplant.

The sample holds many counts of this clonotype. The rearrangement uses TRBV19 and TRBJ1-5, with D possibly being TRBD1 (6 bases). Germline-derived CDR1 and CDR2 are LNHDA and SQIVND (reference sequence). The CDR3 contains 16 residues. Trimming left V 7 bases short and J 1 base short, with 17 bases between. This CDR3 is CASTGGQGISNQPQHF. The CDR3 DNA reads as TGTGCCAGTACGGGCGGGCAGGGGATAAGCAATCAGCCCCAGCATTTT.

This clonotype appeared a few times. The chain is built from TRBV19 and TRBJ2-1; 8 bases match TRBD2. The CDR3 is 15 amino acids. The J segment lost 9 bases and the V segment lost 4 bases, leaving 11 bases of the junction unmatched. The germline gives CDR1 LNHDA, CDR2 SQIVND (reference sequence). In DNA form, the CDR3 reads TGTGCCAGTAGTACAAAGGATGCCGGGGGGGCTGAGCAGTTCTTC. Encoded protein: CASSTKDAGGAEQFF. Based on the CDR3 plus reference TRBV19 and TRBJ2-1, the full variable domain is DGGITQSPKYLFRKEGQNVTLSCEQNLNHDAMYWYRQDPGQGLRLIYYSQIVNDFQKGDIAEGYSVSREKKESFPLTVTSAQKNPTAFYLCASSTKDAGGAEQFFGPGTRLTVL.

The gene calls are TRBV7-9 and TRBJ2-1; 7 bases fit TRBD2. The CDR3 runs 16 residues. CDR1 and CDR2 from the germline V gene are SEHNR and FQNEAQ (reference sequence). The V and J ends lost 5 bases and 6 bases, in that order; junction bases with no gene match: 13. CDR3 DNA: TGTGCCAGCAGCCTGGGAAAGGCGGGAGATTCCAATGAGCAGTTCTTC. Translation gives CASSLGKAGDSNEQFF. Together with reference TRBV7-9 and TRBJ2-1, the CDR3 gives the full variable domain: DTGVSQNPRHKITKRGQNVTFRCDPISEHNRLYWYRQTLGQGPEFLTYFQNEAQLEKSRLLSDRFSAERPKGSFSTLEIQRTEQGDSAMYLCASSLGKAGDSNEQFFGPGTRLTVL.

Comment on this clonotype: A clone one base away is much larger, so this may be a read error. The V and J genes are TRBV4-3 and TRBJ2-3; D remains unclear. The CDR3 loop spans 13 amino acids. Germline CDR1 reads LGHNA; CDR2 reads YSLEER. The CDR3 DNA follows: TGCGCCAGCAGCCAGGGCAGAACAGATACGGAGTATTTT. Translated: CASSQGRTDTEYF.

This clonotype was detected ten times or more. The rearrangement joins TRBV6-2 or TRBV6-3 to TRBJ2-1, with 8 nucleotides matching TRBD1. V lost 6 bases and J lost 2; bases outside the gene matches: 9. The CDR3 spans 16 residues. The germline V gene encodes CDR1 MNHEY and CDR2 SVGEGT. The CDR3 nucleotides read TGTGCCAGCAGCCCCGGACAGGGACTGCCCTACAATGAGCAGTTCTTC. Protein sequence: CASSPGQGLPYNEQFF.

At least ten counts were recorded for this clonotype. J is TRBJ2-2 and V is TRBV12-3 or TRBV12-4, with D unresolved. The CDR3 is 17 residues long. V was pared by 5 bases and J by 4 bases, with 20 bases between. The CDR3 DNA reads as TGTGCCAGCAGTCCTAACTTTAGGCGTGTCCGCACCGGGGAGCTGTTTTTT. Protein: CASSPNFRRVRTGELFF.

On this clonotype itself: With a much larger clone just one base away, this may be a read error. No DNA is shown, since the ends of the CDR3 on it are uncertain; the CDR3 is the one TCRdb lists. The CDR3 is CASSFGPGNEQLF. The V call is TRBV7-2, the J call TRBJ2-1; TRBD1 was called by the table and not checked on the DNA. CDR1 is SGHTA and CDR2 is FQGNSA in the germline V gene. A total of 13 residues make up the CDR3, ends included.

Many counts were recorded for this clonotype. The chain couples TRBV5-1 to TRBJ2-5, with 10 bases aligning to TRBD2. Germline V CDR1 and CDR2: SGHRS, YFSETQ. V gave up 4 bases and J gave up 5 bases; unmatched junction bases: 8. The CDR3 totals 15 residues. Here the CDR3 DNA reads TGCGCCAGCAGCATAGGACTAGCGGACCTTGAGACCCAGTACTTC. Its protein product is CASSIGLADLETQYF.

The genes are TRBV10-3 and TRBJ2-3, with D perhaps matching TRBD2 (5 bases). Germline V lookup: CDR1 ENHRY, CDR2 SYGVKD. The CDR3 contains 13 residues. The V end was cut by 3 bases, the J end by 4 bases, with 8 bases between. The CDR3 nucleotides read TGTGCCATCAGTGAAGGACTTTCAGATACGCAGTATTTT. This gives the protein CAISEGLSDTQYF.

This clonotype was detected ten times or more. In DNA form, the CDR3 reads TGTGCCACCAGTGACTCGGACAGGGGACGGGGTTTTTGGTCCTACGAGCAGTACTTC. The encoded protein is CATSDSDRGRGFWSYEQYF. The V call is TRBV24-1, the J call TRBJ2-7, with 9 nucleotides matching TRBD1. Per germline, CDR1 KGHDR and CDR2 SFDVKD. This CDR3 region has 19 residues. V gave up 4 bases and J gave up 1 base; unmatched junction bases: 16.

This clonotype was seen repeatedly, ten times or more. The chain uses TRBV20-1 and TRBJ2-7, with 7 bases lining up with TRBD1. The CDR3 totals 13 residues. The germline CDR1 and CDR2 sequences are DFQATT and SNEGSKA (reference sequence). The V segment lost 0 bases and the J segment 4 bases; nucleotides outside the gene matches: 3. The CDR3 loop reads CSARDPGQYEQYF. DNA of the CDR3: TGCAGTGCTAGAGATCCGGGACAGTACGAGCAGTACTTC.

This clonotype came up many times. The J gene is TRBJ2-3, the V gene TRBV7-9; D is possibly TRBD1 (5 bases). The CDR3 length is 16 residues. Germline V gene lookup returns CDR1 SEHNR and CDR2 FQNEAQ (reference sequence). V lost 5 bases and J 5 bases, leaving 20 bases between the germline ends. The CDR3 region is CASSPYLYQGEDTQYF. The CDR3 DNA follows: TGTGCCAGCAGCCCCTATTTATATCAGGGCGAAGATACGCAGTATTTT.

This clonotype was observed at least ten times. The chain links TRBV4-3 to TRBJ1-6; a weak D match, TRBD1 (5 bases). Trimming removed 0 bases at V and 4 bases at J, with 16 bases between. The CDR3 totals 18 residues. CDR1 is LGHNA and CDR2 is YSLEER in the germline V gene. The CDR3 is CASSQDAAPGGYNSPLHF. The CDR3 bases are TGCGCCAGCAGCCAAGATGCAGCGCCGGGGGGGTATAATTCACCCCTCCACTTT.

This clonotype was detected many times. The rearrangement uses TRBV4-3 and TRBJ2-3; D remains unclear. The CDR3 has 14 amino acids. Germline V gene sequence: CDR1 LGHNA, CDR2 YSLEER. The germline V and J ends were trimmed by 1 base and 1 base, with 6 bases remaining between them. Here the CDR3 reads CASSQGMGTDTQYF. In DNA, the CDR3 is TGCGCCAGCAGCCAAGGTATGGGCACAGATACGCAGTATTTT.

This clonotype was recorded at least ten times. J is TRBJ2-4 and V is TRBV6-1; 7 bases map to TRBD2. Looked up from germline, CDR1 is MNHNS and CDR2 is SASEGT. This CDR3 has 14 amino acids. The V gene end was trimmed by 3 bases and the J gene end by 2 bases; junction bases not matched to a gene: 1. In DNA, the CDR3 is TGTGCCAGCAGTGACGGGGGGACCAAAAACATTCAGTACTTC. Its protein product is CASSDGGTKNIQYF.

This clonotype was counted many times. V and J are TRBV10-3 and TRBJ2-3, with TRBD2 matching over 9 bases. From germline, CDR1 is ENHRY and CDR2 SYGVKD. The CDR3 runs 16 residues. V lost 3 bases to trimming and J lost 4 bases; unmatched junction nucleotides: 8. CDR3 nucleotide sequence: TGTGCCATCAGTGAATCTAGCGGGGTGTCGGCAGATACGCAGTATTTT. Residues: CAISESSGVSADTQYF.

V usage is TRBV30 and J usage is TRBJ2-7; tentative D call: TRBD1 (5 bases). The V and J ends lost 0 bases and 5 bases respectively, with 20 bases between them. Germline loops: CDR1 GTSNPN, CDR2 SVGIG (reference sequence). The CDR3 has 16 amino acids. CDR3 DNA sequence: TGTGCCTGGAGTGTACTTTGGTCAGGGCGCGCGGACGAGCAGTACTTC. It codes for CAWSVLWSGRADEQYF.

This clonotype was seen at least ten times. The chain is built from TRBV15 and TRBJ1-2; 7 bases fit TRBD1. Germline lookup yields CDR1 LNHNV and CDR2 YYDKDF (reference sequence). This CDR3 spans 13 amino acids. V dropped 5 bases and J dropped 6; count of bases not matched to a gene: 6. The CDR3 here is CATSGTGVDGYTF. The CDR3 coding sequence is TGTGCCACCAGCGGTACAGGGGTGGATGGCTACACCTTC.

This clonotype was counted many times. This chain uses TRBV27 with TRBJ2-7, with 8 bases identical to TRBD2. Trimming took 5 bases from V and 0 from J; bases not matched to a gene: 6. This CDR3 has 15 amino acids. The germline V gene has CDR1 MNHEY and CDR2 SMNVEV (reference sequence). Here the CDR3 reads CASSQLAASSYEQYF. CDR3 sequence (DNA): TGTGCCAGCAGTCAACTAGCGGCCAGCTCCTACGAGCAGTACTTC.

This clonotype has ten or more counts. The rearrangement uses TRBV20-1 and TRBJ2-7; 16 bases align to TRBD2. This CDR3 is built from 16 residues. V gave up 7 bases and J gave up 2 bases; unmatched junction bases: 8. Germline CDR1 and CDR2: DFQATT and SNEGSKA (reference sequence). The CDR3 DNA reads as TGCAGTGTGAGGGGGACTAGCGGGAGGGAACCCTACGAGCAGTACTTC. It yields the protein CSVRGTSGREPYEQYF.

This clonotype was seen at least ten times. The chain links TRBV15 to TRBJ2-5, with no clear D. This CDR3 is built from 13 residues. CDR1 is LNHNV and CDR2 is YYDKDF in the germline V gene (reference sequence). Trimming shortened V by 0 bases and J by 5 bases, and 7 bases separated the two germline ends. CDR3 in DNA: TGTGCCACCAGCAGAGATAACGGCGAGACCCAGTACTTC. Protein: CATSRDNGETQYF.

Concerning this clonotype: This may stem from a read error, because a much larger clone lies one nucleotide away. The DNA for the CDR3 is TGCAGCGTTGGAATAGGGGGCGCGGACACCGGGGAGCTGTTTTTT. Its protein is CSVGIGGADTGELFF. V usage is TRBV29-1 and J usage is TRBJ2-2; 7 bases agree with TRBD1. J lost 3 bases, V lost 4 bases, and 8 bases had no gene match. From germline, CDR1 is SQVTM and CDR2 ANQGSEA. The CDR3 is made up of 15 amino acids.

The genes are TRBV20-1 and TRBJ2-1; no definite D call. The CDR3 length is 16 residues. V was clipped by 0 bases and J by 0 bases, with 12 bases between them. Germline assignment: CDR1 DFQATT and CDR2 SNEGSKA (reference sequence). CDR3: CSARDFTGASYNEQFF. CDR3 nucleotides: TGCAGTGCTAGAGACTTTACCGGAGCCTCCTACAATGAGCAGTTCTTC.

The chain combines TRBV28 with TRBJ1-2, with 7 bases lining up with TRBD1. The CDR3 is made up of 13 amino acids. Germline loops: CDR1 MDHEN, CDR2 SYDVKM. The V gene end was trimmed by 5 bases and the J gene end by 5 bases; junction bases not matched to a gene: 5. The chain's CDR3 is CASSHDRAYGYTF. CDR3 bases: TGTGCCAGCAGTCACGACAGGGCGTATGGCTACACCTTC.